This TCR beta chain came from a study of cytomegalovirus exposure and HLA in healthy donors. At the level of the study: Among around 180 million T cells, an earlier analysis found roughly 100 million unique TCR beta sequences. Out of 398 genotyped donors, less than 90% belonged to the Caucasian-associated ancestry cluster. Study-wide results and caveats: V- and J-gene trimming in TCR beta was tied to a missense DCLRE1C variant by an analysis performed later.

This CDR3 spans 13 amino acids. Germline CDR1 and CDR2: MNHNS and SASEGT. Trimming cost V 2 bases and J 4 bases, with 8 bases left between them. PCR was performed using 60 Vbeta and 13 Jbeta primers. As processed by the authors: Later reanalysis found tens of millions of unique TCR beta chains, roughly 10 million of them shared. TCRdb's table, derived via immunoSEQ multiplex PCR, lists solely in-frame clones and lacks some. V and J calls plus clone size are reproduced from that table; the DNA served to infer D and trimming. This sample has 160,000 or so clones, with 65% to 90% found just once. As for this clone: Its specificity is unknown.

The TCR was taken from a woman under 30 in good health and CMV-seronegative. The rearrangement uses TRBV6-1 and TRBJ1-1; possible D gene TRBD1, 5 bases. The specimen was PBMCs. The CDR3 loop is CASSERQITEAFF. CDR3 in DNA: TGTGCCAGCAGTGAAAGACAGATCACTGAAGCTTTCTTT.